The 14 T cell receptor beta chains given below trace back to one sample, sequenced in a study of PD-1 blockade in classical Hodgkin lymphoma. Generated by immunoSEQ multiplex PCR, the TCRdb table keeps only in-frame clones and is missing some. The profile shows around 66,000 clones, around 91% of them singletons. Autologous stem cell transplantation was followed by relapse in every patient, and brentuximab vedotin exposure varied. Source: peripheral blood mononuclear cells (PBMCs), taken at baseline. The receptors were gathered from a human donor with classical Hodgkin lymphoma.

V is TRBV11-2 and J is TRBJ2-5; TRBD2 aligns across 8 bases. The CDR3 loop spans 13 amino acids. The V gene's germline CDR1 is SGHAT and CDR2 FQNNGV. J was trimmed by 7 bases and V by 8 bases; bases with no gene match: 9. In nucleotides, the CDR3 is TGTGCCAGCTCTCGAGAGCGGGGGCCGACCCAGTACTTC. It encodes CASSRERGPTQYF.

In DNA form, the CDR3 reads TGTGCCAGCAGCTTAGAAGTCTTAAAGGGCTACACCTTC. It specifies CASSLEVLKGYTF. This rearrangement joins TRBV7-9 to TRBJ1-2; no firm D call. Germline V gene data show CDR1 as SEHNR and CDR2 as FQNEAQ (reference sequence). This CDR3 has 13 amino acids. Trimming left V 1 base short and J 8 bases short, with 11 bases between.

V is TRBV7-9 and J is TRBJ2-7, with unresolved D. V lost 3 bases to trimming and J lost 2 bases, with 8 bases between them. CDR3 length: 13 residues. CDR1 and CDR2 (germline): SEHNR, FQNEAQ (reference sequence). The CDR3: CASSFSPTYEQYF. The CDR3 nucleotides are TGTGCCAGCAGCTTCTCCCCCACCTACGAGCAGTACTTC.

The sample holds one count of this clone. V usage is TRBV19 and J usage is TRBJ1-4; possibly TRBD1 for D (6 bases). Germline V gene data show CDR1 as LNHDA and CDR2 as SQIVND (reference sequence). This CDR3 is built from 18 residues. Trimming took off 5 bases at V and 0 bases at J, with 19 bases between the two ends. The CDR3: CASSLFSPRTATNEKLFF. The CDR3 bases are TGTGCCAGTAGTCTTTTTTCCCCCAGGACAGCAACTAATGAAAAACTGTTTTTT.

A few counts support this clone. The rearrangement links TRBV2 to TRBJ1-5; tentatively, D is TRBD1 (6 bases). The germline gives CDR1 SNHLY, CDR2 FYNNEI. The CDR3 has 13 amino acids. Trimming stripped 10 bases from V and 5 bases from J, with 15 bases between. The CDR3 here is CAISRGEDQPQHF. In DNA, the CDR3 is TGTGCCATCTCTAGGGGGGAAGATCAGCCCCAGCATTTT.

The chain uses TRBV27 and TRBJ1-1; D unclear. V was shortened by 1 base and J by 0 bases, with 3 bases between the two germline ends. The germline CDR1 and CDR2 sequences are MNHEY and SMNVEV (reference sequence). This CDR3 spans 13 amino acids. As DNA, the CDR3 is TGTGCCAGCAGTTTATGGCTGAACACTGAAGCTTTCTTT. Translation: CASSLWLNTEAFF.

The genes are TRBV6-1 and TRBJ2-1, with a weak D call TRBD1 (5 bases). CDR1 is MNHNS and CDR2 is SASEGT in the germline V gene. This CDR3 is 11 amino acids long. Trimming removed 4 bases from V and 9 bases from J, with 7 bases in between. The CDR3 nucleotides are TGTGCCAGCAGTGTGCAGGGTGAGCAGTTCTTC. Protein sequence: CASSVQGEQFF.

The chain uses TRBV15 and TRBJ2-2; D might be TRBD1 (6 bases). The CDR3 consists of 17 residues. Germline-derived CDR1 and CDR2 are LNHNV and YYDKDF (reference sequence). V lost 0 bases, J lost 0 bases, and 11 bases lay in between. The CDR3 reads CATSRDTRTANTGELFF. The CDR3 DNA reads TGTGCCACCAGCAGAGATACCAGGACAGCGAACACCGGGGAGCTGTTTTTT.

The chain combines TRBV4-1 with TRBJ2-1, with D perhaps matching TRBD2 (6 bases). This CDR3 has 18 residues. V was shortened by 1 base and J by 7 bases, with 23 bases between the two germline ends. Germline V CDR1 and CDR2: MGHRA, YSYEKL. The CDR3 reads CASSQAFPPGEQSNEQFF. The CDR3 DNA follows: TGCGCCAGCAGCCAAGCCTTTCCCCCGGGGGAGCAGAGTAATGAGCAGTTCTTC.

The rearrangement links TRBV9 to TRBJ2-1, with TRBD1 identical over 7 bases. Germline V gives CDR1 SGDLS, CDR2 YYNGEE. CDR3 length: 17 amino acids. V was pared by 2 bases and J by 8 bases, with 16 bases of the junction left unmatched. The CDR3 DNA sequence: TGTGCCAGCAGCGTCGAAGGGGGCGCCAGGGACCGCGATGAGCAGTTCTTC. Translated: CASSVEGGARDRDEQFF. The complete variable domain, with remaining parts taken from reference TRBV9 and TRBJ2-1, reads DSGVTQTPKHLITATGQRVTLRCSPRSGDLSVYWYQQSLDQGLQFLIQYYNGEERAKGNILERFSAQQFPDLHSELNLSSLELGDSALYFCASSVEGGARDRDEQFFGPGTRLTVL.

This clone was observed once. This sequence joins TRBV11-1 and TRBJ2-6; no clear D gene. The CDR3 length is 17 residues. Germline values: CDR1 SGHAT, CDR2 FQDESV (reference sequence). Between the trimmed V and J ends, which lost 5 bases and 0 bases, there was a span of 14 bases. CDR3 in amino acids: CASSLEGHYSGANVLTF. The CDR3 region has the DNA TGTGCCAGCAGCCTCGAAGGGCATTACTCTGGGGCCAACGTCCTGACTTTC.

The rearrangement joins TRBV30 to TRBJ1-1; 7 bases align to TRBD1. Germline CDR1 reads GTSNPN; CDR2 reads SVGIG (reference sequence). CDR3 length equals 14 residues. Trimming cost V 2 bases and J 5 bases; bases outside gene matches: 8. CDR3 DNA sequence: TGTGCCTGGAGTAGGACAGGTGGGGGGACTGAAGCTTTCTTT. Its translation: CAWSRTGGGTEAFF.

V is TRBV30 and J is TRBJ1-1, with 7 positions matching TRBD1. The CDR3 spans 14 residues. Germline CDR1 GTSNPN, CDR2 SVGIG (reference sequence). J lost 1 base, V lost 1 base, and 3 bases had no gene match. The CDR3 coding sequence is TGTGCCTGGAGTGGCGACAGGGCGAACACTGAAGCTTTCTTT. Translated: CAWSGDRANTEAFF.

The rearrangement uses TRBV7-2 and TRBJ1-5, with D possibly TRBD1 on 5 matching bases. The CDR3 extends over 12 amino acids. The germline V gene has CDR1 SGHTA and CDR2 FQGNSA. V was clipped by 6 bases and J by 7 bases, with 10 bases between them. CDR3 protein: CASSAGYQPQHF. The DNA for the CDR3 is TGTGCCAGCAGTGCAGGGTACCAGCCCCAGCATTTT.